Following are 2 T cell receptor beta chains from one sample sequenced in a study of blood T cell repertoires in COVID-19. Clones were sequenced by immunoSEQ multiplex PCR, and TCRdb holds only the in-frame ones, with some missing. The profile shows around 250,000 clones, around 80% of them singletons. Input material: peripheral blood. The receptors originated from a man between 40 and 49 years old with active or convalescent COVID-19.

This chain connects TRBV27 to TRBJ1-2; tentative D call: TRBD1 (5 bases). With 3 bases removed from V and 7 bases from J, the gap between germline ends came to 15 bases. The CDR3 covers 14 residues. Germline V lookup: CDR1 MNHEY, CDR2 SMNVEV (reference sequence). The CDR3 here is CASSLGGLSIGYTF. In DNA, the CDR3 is TGTGCCAGCAGTTTGGGGGGGTTGTCGATTGGCTACACCTTC.

V is TRBV2 and J is TRBJ1-1, with 9 bases identical to TRBD1. The V gene end was trimmed by 7 bases and the J gene end by 6 bases; junction bases not matched to a gene: 6. The CDR3 runs to 13 residues. Germline V gene sequence: CDR1 SNHLY, CDR2 FYNNEI. Here the CDR3 reads CASKGQGLAEAFF. DNA of the CDR3: TGTGCCAGCAAGGGACAGGGTTTGGCTGAAGCTTTCTTT.